This TCR beta chain appears in the sequencing data of a study of shared clonotypes between healthy human individuals. Study at large: The study drew on a couple of women and a few men aged 18 to 49 as donors.

As defined, naive CD8 cells were CD45RO-negative and positively selected for CCR7, with terminally differentiated effector memory CD45RA+ cells excluded. Donation came from healthy HIV-negative adults that had no recent acute infections or vaccinations. Using immunoSEQ multiplex PCR, the repertoire was profiled, and TCRdb retains in-frame clones only, with some absent. Among about 2 million clones listed, roughly 95% were seen once. The V and J ends lost 7 bases and 4 bases respectively, with 11 bases between them. The length of the CDR3 is 13 residues. Germline V gene sequence: CDR1 MDHEN, CDR2 SYDVKM.

The TCR was taken from a man aged 18 to 30 in good health. The chain links TRBV28 to TRBJ2-1; a possible D gene is TRBD2 (6 bases). Sequenced: naive CD8+ T cells sorted from blood. CDR3 nucleotide sequence: TGTGCCAGCACCCCCGGGACTTACAATGAGCAGTTCTTC. Its translation: CASTPGTYNEQFF.